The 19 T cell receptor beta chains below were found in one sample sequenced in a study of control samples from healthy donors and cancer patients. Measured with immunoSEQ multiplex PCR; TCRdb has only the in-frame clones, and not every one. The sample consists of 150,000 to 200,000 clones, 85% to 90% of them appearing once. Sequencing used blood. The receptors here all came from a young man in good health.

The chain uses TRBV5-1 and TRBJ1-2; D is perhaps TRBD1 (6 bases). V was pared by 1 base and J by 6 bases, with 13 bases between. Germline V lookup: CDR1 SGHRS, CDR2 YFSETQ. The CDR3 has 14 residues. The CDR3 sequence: CASSLHSPGDGYTF. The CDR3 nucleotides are TGCGCCAGCAGCTTGCATTCTCCAGGGGATGGCTACACCTTC.

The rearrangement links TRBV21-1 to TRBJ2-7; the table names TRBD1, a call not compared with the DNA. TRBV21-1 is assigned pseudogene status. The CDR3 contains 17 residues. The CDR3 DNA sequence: TGTGCCAGCAGCAAAGTATGGGAGGACAGGGGGGTCCGGGAGCAGTACTTC. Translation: CASSKVWEDRGVREQYF.

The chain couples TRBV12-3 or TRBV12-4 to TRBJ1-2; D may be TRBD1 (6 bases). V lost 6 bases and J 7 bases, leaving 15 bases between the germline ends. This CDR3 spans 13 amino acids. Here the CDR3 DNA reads TGTGCCAGCAGGTCCACAGGGTACGGTGGCTACACCTTC. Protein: CASRSTGYGGYTF.

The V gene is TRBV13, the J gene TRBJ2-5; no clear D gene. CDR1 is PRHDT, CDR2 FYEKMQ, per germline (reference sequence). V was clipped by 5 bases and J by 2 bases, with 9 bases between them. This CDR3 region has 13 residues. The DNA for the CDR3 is TGTGCCAGCAGCCACAGACGGCAAGAGACCCAGTACTTC. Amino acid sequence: CASSHRRQETQYF.

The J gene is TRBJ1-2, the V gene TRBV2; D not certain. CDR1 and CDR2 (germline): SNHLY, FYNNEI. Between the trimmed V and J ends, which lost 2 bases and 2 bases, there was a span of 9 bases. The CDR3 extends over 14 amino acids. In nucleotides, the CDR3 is TGTGCCAGCAGTGAAAAGGGCTGGAACTATGGCTACACCTTC. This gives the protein CASSEKGWNYGYTF.

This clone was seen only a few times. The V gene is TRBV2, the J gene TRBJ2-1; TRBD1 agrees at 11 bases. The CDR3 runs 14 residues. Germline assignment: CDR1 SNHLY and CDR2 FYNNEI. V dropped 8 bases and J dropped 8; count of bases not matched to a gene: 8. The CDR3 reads CASLGQGARYEQFF. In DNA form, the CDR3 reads TGTGCCAGCCTAGGACAGGGGGCTCGGTATGAGCAGTTCTTC.

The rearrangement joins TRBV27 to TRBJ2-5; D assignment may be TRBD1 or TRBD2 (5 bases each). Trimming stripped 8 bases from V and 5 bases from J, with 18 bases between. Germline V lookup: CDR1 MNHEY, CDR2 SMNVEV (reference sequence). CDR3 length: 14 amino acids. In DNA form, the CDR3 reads TGTGCCAGCTCTCGAGGGTCGGGGCAGGAGACCCAGTACTTC. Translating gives CASSRGSGQETQYF.

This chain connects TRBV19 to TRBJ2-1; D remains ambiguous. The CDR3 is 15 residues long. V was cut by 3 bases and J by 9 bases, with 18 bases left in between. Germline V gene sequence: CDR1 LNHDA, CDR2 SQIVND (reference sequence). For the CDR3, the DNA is TGTGCCAGTAGTATCGGGTGGGGAATGAAGGGTGAGCAGTTCTTC. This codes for CASSIGWGMKGEQFF.

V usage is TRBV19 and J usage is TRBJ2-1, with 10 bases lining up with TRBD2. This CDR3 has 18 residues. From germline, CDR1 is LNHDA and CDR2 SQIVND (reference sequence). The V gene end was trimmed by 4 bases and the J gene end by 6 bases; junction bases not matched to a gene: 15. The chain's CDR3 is CASSKGFLAGGWGNEQFF. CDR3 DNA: TGTGCCAGTAGTAAGGGATTCTTAGCGGGAGGTTGGGGCAATGAGCAGTTCTTC.

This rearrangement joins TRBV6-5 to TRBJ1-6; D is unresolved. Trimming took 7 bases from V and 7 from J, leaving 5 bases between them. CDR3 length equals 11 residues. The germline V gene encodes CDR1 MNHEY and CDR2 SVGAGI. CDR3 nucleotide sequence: TGTGCCAGCAACGCGAATTCACCCCTCCACTTT. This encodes CASNANSPLHF.

CDR3 region: CAGTRLADYEQYF. The CDR3 region has the DNA TGTGCCGGGACAAGACTAGCGGACTACGAGCAGTACTTC. V gene TRBV7-9 combines with J gene TRBJ2-7, with 9 bases identical to TRBD2. Germline V gene sequence: CDR1 SEHNR, CDR2 FQNEAQ (reference sequence). CDR3 size: 13 residues. V trimming: 11 bases; J trimming: 3 bases; junction bases outside the gene matches: 8.

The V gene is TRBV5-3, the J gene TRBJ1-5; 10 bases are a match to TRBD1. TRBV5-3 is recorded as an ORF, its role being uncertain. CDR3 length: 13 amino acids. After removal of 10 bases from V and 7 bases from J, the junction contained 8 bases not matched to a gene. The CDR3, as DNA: TGTGCCGGCTCCGGGACAGGGGTACAGCCCCAGCATTTT. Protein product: CAGSGTGVQPQHF.

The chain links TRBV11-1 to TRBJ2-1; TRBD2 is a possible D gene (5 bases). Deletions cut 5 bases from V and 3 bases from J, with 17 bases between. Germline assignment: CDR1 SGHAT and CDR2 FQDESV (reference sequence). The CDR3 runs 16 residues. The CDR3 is CASSKRTGTGYNEQFF. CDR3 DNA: TGTGCCAGCAGCAAAAGGACGGGAACGGGCTACAATGAGCAGTTCTTC.

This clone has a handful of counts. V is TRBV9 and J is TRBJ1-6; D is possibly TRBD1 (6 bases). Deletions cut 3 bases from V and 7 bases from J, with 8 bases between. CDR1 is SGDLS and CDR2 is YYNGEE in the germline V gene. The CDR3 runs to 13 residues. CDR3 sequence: CASSATGNSPLHF. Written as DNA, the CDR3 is TGTGCCAGCAGCGCTACAGGGAATTCACCCCTCCACTTT.

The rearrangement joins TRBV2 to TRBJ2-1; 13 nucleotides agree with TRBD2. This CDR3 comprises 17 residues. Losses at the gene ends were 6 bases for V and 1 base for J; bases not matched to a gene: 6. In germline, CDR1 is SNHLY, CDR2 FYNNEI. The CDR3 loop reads CASSPLAGGHSYNEQFF. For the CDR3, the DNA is TGTGCCAGCAGCCCACTAGCGGGGGGGCATTCCTACAATGAGCAGTTCTTC.

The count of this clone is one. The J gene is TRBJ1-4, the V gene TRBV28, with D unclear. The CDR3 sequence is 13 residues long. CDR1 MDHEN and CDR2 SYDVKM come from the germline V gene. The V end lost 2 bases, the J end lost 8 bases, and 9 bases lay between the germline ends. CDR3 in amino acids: CASSLGVREKLFF. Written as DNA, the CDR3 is TGTGCCAGCAGTTTAGGTGTTCGGGAAAAACTGTTTTTT.

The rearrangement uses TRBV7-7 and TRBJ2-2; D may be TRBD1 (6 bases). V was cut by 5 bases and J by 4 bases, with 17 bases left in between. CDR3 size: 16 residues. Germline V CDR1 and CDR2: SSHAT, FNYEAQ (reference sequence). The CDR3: CASSPHRTGITGELFF. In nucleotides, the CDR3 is TGTGCCAGCAGCCCCCATCGTACAGGGATCACCGGGGAGCTGTTTTTT.

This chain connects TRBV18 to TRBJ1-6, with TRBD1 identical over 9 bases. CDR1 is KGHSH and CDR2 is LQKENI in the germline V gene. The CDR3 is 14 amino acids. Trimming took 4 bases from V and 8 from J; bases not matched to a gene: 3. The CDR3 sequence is CASSQQGADSPLHF. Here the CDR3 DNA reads TGTGCCAGCTCACAACAGGGGGCAGATTCACCCCTCCACTTT.

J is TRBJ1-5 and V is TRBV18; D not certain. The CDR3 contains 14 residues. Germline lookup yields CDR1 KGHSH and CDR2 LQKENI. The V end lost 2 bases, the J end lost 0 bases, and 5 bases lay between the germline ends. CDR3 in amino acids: CASSPKNSNQPQHF. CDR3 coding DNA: TGTGCCAGCTCACCAAAAAATAGCAATCAGCCCCAGCATTTT.